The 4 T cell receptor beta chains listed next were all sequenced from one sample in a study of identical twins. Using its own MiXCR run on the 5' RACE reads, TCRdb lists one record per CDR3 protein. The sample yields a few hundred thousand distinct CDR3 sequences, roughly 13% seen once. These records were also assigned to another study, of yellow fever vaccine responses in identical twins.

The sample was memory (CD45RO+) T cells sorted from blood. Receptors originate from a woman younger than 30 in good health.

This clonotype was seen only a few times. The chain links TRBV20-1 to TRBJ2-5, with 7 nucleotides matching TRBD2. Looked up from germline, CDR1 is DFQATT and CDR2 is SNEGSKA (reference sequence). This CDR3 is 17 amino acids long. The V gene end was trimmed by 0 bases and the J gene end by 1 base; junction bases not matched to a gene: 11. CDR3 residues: CSARDLGGPGPQETQYF. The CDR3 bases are TGCAGTGCTAGAGATTTGGGAGGGCCAGGCCCCCAAGAGACCCAGTACTTC.

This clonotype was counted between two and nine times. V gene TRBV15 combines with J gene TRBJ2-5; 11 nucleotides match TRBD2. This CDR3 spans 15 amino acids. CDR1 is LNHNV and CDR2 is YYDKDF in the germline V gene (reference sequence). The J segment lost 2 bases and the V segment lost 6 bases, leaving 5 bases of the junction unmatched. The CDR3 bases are TGTGCCACCAGTACAGCTAGCGGGAGGCAAGAGACCCAGTACTTC. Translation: CATSTASGRQETQYF. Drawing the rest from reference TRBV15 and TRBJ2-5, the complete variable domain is DAMVIQNPRYQVTQFGKPVTLSCSQTLNHNVMYWYQQKSSQAPKLLFHYYDKDFNNEADTPDNFQSRRPNTSFCFLDIRSPGLGDTAMYLCATSTASGRQETQYFGPGTRLLVL.

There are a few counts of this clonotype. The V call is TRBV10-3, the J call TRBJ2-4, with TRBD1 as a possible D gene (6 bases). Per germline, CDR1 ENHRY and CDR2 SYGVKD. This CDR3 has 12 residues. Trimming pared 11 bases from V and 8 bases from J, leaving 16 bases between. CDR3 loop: CAVGTPEDIQYF. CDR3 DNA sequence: TGTGCCGTCGGGACACCCGAGGACATTCAGTACTTC.

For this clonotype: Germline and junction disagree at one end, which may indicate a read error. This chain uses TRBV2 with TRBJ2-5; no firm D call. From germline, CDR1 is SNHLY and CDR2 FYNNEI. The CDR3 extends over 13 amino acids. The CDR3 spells CASSEEAQETQYF. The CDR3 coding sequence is TGTGCCAGCAGCGAAGAGGCCCAAGAGACCCAGTACTTC.